This T cell receptor beta chain derives from a study of control samples from healthy donors and cancer patients. The ends were cut back, 3 bases at V and 8 bases at J, with 10 bases in the middle. The V gene's germline CDR1 is DFQATT and CDR2 SNEGSKA (reference sequence). This CDR3 has 12 amino acids. Produced via immunoSEQ multiplex PCR; TCRdb's table is partial and in-frame only. This table has around 110,000 clones, roughly 92% appearing once. This clone was observed once. The sample taken for sequencing was blood. The receptor comes from a man aged 25-40 years in good health. The chain combines TRBV20-1 with TRBJ1-4; the D is unclear. The DNA of the CDR3 is TGCAGTGCTAGTGATTCCCCAGAAAAACTGTTTTTT. Translating it yields CSASDSPEKLFF.